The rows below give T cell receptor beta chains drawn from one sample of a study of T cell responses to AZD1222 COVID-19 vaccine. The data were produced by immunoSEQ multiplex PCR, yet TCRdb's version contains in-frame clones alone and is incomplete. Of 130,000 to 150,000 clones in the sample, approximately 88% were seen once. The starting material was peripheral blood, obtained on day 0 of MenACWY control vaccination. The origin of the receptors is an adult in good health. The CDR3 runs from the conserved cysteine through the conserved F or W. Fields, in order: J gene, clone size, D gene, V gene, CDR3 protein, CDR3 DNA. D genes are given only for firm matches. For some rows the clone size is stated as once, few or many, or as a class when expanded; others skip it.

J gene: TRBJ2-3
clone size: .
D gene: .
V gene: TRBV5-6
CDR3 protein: CASRSTDTQYF
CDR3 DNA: TGTGCCAGCAGGTCCACAGATACGCAGTATTTT

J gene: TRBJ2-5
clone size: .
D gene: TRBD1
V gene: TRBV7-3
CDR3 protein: CASSFGQGETQYF
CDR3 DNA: TGTGCCAGCAGCTTTGGACAGGGAGAGACCCAGTACTTC

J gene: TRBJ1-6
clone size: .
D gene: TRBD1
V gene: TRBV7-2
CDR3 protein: CASSLLGTGGNSPLHF
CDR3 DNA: TGTGCCAGCAGCTTACTTGGGACAGGAGGAAATTCACCCCTCCACTTT

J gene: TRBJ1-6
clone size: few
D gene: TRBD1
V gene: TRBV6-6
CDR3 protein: CASSLNQGDSDSPLHF
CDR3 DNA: TGTGCCAGCAGTCTTAATCAGGGGGACTCGGACTCACCCCTCCACTTT

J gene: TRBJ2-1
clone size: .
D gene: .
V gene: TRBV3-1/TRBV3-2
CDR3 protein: CASSQALQGRREQFF
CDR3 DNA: TGTGCCAGCAGCCAGGCCTTACAGGGTCGGCGCGAGCAGTTCTTC

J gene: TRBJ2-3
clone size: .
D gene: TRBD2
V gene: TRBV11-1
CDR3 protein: CASSLRSGGPGDTQYF
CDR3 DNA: TGTGCCAGCAGCTTAAGAAGCGGGGGCCCGGGAGATACGCAGTATTTT

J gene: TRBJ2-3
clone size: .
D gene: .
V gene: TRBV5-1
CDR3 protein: CASRLAPGDTQYF
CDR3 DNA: TGCGCCAGCAGATTGGCTCCGGGTGATACGCAGTATTTT

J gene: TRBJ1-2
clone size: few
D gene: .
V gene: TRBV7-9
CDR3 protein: CASNHKGRGDEGYTF
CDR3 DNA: TGTGCCAGCAACCATAAGGGACGAGGGGATGAAGGCTACACCTTC

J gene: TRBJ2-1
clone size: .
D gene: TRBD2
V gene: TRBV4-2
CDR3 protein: CASSQPGTSGYNEQFF
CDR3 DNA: TGTGCCAGCAGCCAACCCGGGACTAGCGGTTACAATGAGCAGTTCTTC

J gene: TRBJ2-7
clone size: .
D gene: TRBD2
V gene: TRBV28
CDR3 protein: CASSQTGGGSYEQYF
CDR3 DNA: TGTGCCAGCAGCCAGACCGGGGGGGGCTCGTACGAGCAGTACTTC

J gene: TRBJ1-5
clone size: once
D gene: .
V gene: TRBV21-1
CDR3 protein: CASTPGVQPQHF
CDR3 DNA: TGTGCCAGCACCCCCGGGGTTCAGCCCCAGCATTTT

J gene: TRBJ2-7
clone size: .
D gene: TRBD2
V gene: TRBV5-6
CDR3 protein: CASSLTGTNYEQYF
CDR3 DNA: TGTGCCAGCAGCTTAACCGGGACTAACTACGAGCAGTACTTC

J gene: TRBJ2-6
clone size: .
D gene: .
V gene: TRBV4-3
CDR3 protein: CASSRRTGTLSSGANVLTF
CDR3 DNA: TGCGCCAGCAGCCGTCGAACCGGGACTCTTAGCTCTGGGGCCAACGTCCTGACTTTC

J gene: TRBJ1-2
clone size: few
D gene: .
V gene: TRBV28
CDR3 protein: CASINSNYGYTF
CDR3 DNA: TGTGCCAGCATTAACAGTAACTATGGCTACACCTTC

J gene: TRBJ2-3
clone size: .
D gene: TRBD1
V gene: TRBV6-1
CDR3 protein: CASSDRGHKDTQYF
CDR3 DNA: TGTGCCAGCAGTGACAGGGGGCATAAAGATACGCAGTATTTT

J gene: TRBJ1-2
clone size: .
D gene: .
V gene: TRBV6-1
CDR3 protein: CASSEAGGFGYTF
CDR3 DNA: TGTGCCAGCAGTGAAGCGGGAGGTTTTGGCTACACCTTC

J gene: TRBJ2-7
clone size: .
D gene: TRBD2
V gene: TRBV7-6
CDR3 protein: CASSRLAGEQYF
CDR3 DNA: TGTGCCAGCAGCCGACTAGCGGGAGAGCAGTACTTC

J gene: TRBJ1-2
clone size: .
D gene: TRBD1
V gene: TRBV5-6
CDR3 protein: CASREPGRTGKGYTF
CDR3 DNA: TGTGCCAGCAGGGAACCGGGTAGGACAGGCAAAGGCTACACCTTC

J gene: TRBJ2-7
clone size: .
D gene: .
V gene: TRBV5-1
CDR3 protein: CASSPTDGGYSEQYF
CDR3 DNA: TGCGCCAGCAGCCCAACAGATGGGGGCTACTCCGAGCAGTACTTC

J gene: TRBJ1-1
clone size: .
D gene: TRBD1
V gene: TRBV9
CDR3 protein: CASSPNTGVSTEAFF
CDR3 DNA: TGTGCCAGCAGCCCGAACACAGGGGTAAGCACTGAAGCTTTCTTT

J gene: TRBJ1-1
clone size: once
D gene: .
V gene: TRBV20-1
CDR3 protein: CSARDGFEAFF
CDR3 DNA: TGCAGTGCTAGAGATGGCTTTGAAGCTTTCTTT

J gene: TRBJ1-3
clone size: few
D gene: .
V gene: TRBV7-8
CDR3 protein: CASSSEGAIYF
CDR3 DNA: TGTGCCAGCAGCTCAGAGGGTGCCATATATTTT

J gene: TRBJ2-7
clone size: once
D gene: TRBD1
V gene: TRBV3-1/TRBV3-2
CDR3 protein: CASSQRRDRGLYEQYF
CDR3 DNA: TGTGCCAGCAGCCAACGGCGGGACAGGGGGCTCTACGAGCAGTACTTC

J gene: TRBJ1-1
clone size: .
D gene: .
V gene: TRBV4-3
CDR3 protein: CASSQDSGTRNTEAFF
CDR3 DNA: TGCGCCAGCAGCCAAGACTCAGGGACTCGGAACACTGAAGCTTTCTTT

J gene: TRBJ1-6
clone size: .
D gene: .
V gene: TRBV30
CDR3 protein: CAWIGQPLSDPLHF
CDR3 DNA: TGTGCCTGGATAGGGCAGCCGCTTTCGGATCCCCTCCACTTT

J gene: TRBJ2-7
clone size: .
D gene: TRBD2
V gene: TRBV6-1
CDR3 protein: CASSEGLAGVEQYF
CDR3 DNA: TGTGCCAGCAGTGAGGGACTAGCGGGAGTCGAGCAGTACTTC

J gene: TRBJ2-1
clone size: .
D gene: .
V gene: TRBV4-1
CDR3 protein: CASSTRQGLAEQFF
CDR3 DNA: TGCGCCAGCAGCACCCGACAGGGACTCGCTGAGCAGTTCTTC

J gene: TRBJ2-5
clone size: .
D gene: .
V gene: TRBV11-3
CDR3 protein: CASSSMAGGETQYF
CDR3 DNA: TGTGCCAGCAGCTCGATGGCCGGAGGGGAGACCCAGTACTTC

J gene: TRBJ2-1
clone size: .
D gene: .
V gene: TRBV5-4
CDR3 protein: CASSRELLHNEQFF
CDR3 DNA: TGTGCCAGCAGCCGAGAGCTACTCCACAATGAGCAGTTCTTC

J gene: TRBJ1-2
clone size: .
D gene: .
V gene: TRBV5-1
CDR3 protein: CASSSTEPGGTF
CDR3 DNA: TGCGCCAGCAGCTCGACGGAACCCGGGGGGACCTTT

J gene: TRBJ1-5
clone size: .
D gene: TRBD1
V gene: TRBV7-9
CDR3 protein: CASSSSDRGYQPQHF
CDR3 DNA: TGTGCCAGCAGCTCCTCGGACAGGGGGTATCAGCCCCAGCATTTT

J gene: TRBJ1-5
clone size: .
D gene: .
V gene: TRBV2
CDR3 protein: CASGYDSSNQPQHF
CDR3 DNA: TGTGCCAGCGGTTATGACAGTAGCAATCAGCCCCAGCATTTT

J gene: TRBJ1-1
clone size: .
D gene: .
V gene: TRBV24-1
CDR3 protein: CATSDSRGAGTEAFF
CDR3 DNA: TGTGCCACCAGTGACTCTCGAGGGGCGGGCACTGAAGCTTTCTTT

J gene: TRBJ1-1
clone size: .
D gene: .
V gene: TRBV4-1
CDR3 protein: CASSQGGRRVVGTEAFF
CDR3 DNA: TGCGCCAGCAGCCAAGGGGGGCGAAGAGTCGTAGGGACTGAAGCTTTCTTT